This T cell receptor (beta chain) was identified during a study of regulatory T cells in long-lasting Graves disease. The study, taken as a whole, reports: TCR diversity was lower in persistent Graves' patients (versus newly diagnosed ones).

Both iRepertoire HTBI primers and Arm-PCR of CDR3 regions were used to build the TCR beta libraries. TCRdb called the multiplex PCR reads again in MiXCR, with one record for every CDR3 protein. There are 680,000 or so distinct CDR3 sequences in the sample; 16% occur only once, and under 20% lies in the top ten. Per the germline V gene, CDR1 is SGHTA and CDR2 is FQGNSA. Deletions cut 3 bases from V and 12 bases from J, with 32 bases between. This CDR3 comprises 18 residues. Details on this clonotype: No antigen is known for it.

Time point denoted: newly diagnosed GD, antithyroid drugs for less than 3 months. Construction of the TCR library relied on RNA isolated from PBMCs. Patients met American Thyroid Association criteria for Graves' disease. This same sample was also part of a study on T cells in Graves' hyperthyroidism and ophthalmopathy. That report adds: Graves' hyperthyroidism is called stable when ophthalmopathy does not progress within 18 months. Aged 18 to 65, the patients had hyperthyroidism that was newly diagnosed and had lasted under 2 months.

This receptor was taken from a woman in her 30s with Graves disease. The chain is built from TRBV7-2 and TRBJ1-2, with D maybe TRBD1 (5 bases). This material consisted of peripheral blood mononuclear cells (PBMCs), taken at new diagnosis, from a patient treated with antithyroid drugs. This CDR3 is CASSFGPDLRGFPTGNTF. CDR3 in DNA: TGTGCCAGCAGCTTCGGACCTGATCTACGGGGGTTCCCCACGGGGAACACCTTC.